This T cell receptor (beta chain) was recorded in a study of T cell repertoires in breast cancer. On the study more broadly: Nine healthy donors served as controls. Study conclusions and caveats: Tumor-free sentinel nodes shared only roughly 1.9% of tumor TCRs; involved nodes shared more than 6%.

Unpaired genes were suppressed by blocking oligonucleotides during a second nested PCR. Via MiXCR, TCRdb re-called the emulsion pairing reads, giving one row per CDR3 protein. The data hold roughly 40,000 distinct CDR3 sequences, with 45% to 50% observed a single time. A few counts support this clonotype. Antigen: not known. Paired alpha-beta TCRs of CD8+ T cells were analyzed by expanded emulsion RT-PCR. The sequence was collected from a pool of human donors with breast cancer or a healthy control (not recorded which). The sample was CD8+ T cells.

For the CDR3, the DNA is TGCAGTGCTAGAAGTCAGGGGGGGCCCCACCAAGAGACCCAGTACTTC. It is translated as CSARSQGGPHQETQYF. V is TRBV20-1 and J is TRBJ2-5; TRBD1 or TRBD2 may be the D gene (7 bases each). Trimming shortened V by 2 bases and J by 0 bases, and 16 bases separated the two germline ends. Germline-derived CDR1 and CDR2 are DFQATT and SNEGSKA (reference sequence). This CDR3 is built from 16 residues.